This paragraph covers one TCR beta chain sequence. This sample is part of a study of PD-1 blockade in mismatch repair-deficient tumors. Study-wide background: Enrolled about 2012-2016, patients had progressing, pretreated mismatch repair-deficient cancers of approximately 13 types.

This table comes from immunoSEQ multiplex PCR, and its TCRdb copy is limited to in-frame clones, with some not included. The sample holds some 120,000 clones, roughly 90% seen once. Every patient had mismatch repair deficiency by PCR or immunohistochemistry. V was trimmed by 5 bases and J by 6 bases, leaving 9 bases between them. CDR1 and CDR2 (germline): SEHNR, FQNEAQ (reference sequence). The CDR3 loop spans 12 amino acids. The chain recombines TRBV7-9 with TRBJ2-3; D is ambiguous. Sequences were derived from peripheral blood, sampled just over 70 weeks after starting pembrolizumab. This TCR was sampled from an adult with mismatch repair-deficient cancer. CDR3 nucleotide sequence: TGTGCCAGCAGCCCCCAGGCGGATACGCAGTATTTT. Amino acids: CASSPQADTQYF.